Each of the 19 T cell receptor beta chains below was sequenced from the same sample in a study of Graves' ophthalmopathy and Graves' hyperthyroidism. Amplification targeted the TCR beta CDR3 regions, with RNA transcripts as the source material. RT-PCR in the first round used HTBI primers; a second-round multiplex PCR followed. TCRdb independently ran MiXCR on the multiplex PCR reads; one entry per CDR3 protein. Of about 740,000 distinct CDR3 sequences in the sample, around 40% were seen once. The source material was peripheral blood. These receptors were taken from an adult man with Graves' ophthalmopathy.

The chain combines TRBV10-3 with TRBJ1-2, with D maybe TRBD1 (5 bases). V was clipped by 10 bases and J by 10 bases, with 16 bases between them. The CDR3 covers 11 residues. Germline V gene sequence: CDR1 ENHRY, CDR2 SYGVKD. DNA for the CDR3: TGTGCCAGCAGCAGACAGAGCGACTACACCTTC. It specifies CASSRQSDYTF.

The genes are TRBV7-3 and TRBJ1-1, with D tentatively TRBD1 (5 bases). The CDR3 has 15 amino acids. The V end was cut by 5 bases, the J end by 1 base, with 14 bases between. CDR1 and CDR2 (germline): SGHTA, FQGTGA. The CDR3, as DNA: TGTGCCAGCAGCCAAGTGGGCCAGGGGAACACTGAAGCTTTCTTT. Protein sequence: CASSQVGQGNTEAFF.

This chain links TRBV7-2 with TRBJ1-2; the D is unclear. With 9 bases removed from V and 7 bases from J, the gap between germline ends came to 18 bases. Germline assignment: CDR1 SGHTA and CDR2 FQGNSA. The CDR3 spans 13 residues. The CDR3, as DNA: TGTGCCAGTCAATCTTTCTTACACCCTGGCTACACCTTC. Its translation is CASQSFLHPGYTF.

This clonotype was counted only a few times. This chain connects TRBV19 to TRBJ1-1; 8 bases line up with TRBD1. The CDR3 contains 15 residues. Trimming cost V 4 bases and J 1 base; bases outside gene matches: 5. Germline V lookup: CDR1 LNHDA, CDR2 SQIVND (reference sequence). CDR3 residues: CASSTGQATNTEAFF. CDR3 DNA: TGTGCCAGTAGTACGGGACAGGCGACGAACACTGAAGCTTTCTTT.

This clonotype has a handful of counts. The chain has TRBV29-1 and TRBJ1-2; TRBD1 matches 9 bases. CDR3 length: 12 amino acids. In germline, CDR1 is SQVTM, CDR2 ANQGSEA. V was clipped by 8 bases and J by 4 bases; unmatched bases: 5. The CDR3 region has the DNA TGCAGCTACAGGGGGCTAGGCTATGGCTACACCTTC. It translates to CSYRGLGYGYTF.

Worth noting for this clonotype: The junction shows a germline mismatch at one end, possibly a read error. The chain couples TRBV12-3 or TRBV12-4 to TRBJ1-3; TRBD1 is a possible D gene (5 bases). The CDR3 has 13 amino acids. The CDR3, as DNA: TGTGCTAGCAGTTCGGGACGGCGAAACACCATATATTTT. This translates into CASSSGRRNTIYF.

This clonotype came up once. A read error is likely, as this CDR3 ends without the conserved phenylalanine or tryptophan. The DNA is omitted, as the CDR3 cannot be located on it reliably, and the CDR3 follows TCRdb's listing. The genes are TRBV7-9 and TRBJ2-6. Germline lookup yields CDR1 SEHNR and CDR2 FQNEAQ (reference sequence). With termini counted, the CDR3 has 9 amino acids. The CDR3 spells CASSFTGTS.

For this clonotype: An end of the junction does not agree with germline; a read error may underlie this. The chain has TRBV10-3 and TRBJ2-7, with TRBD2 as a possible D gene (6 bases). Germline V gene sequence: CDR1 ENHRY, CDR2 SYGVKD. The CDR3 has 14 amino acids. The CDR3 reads CASSYTPGGYEQYF. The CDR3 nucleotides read TGTGCCAGCAGTTACACCCCCGGGGGATACGAGCAGTACTTC.

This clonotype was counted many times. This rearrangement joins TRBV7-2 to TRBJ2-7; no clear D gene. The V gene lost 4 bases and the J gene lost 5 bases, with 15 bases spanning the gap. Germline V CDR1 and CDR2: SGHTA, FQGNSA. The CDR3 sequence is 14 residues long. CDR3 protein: CASSSYPPPDEQYF. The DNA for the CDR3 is TGTGCCAGCAGCTCGTACCCTCCCCCGGACGAGCAGTACTTC. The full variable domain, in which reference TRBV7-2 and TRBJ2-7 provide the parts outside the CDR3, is GAGVSQSPSNKVTEKGKDVELRCDPISGHTALYWYRQSLGQGLEFLIYFQGNSAPDKSGLPSDRFSAERTGGSVSTLTIQRTQQEDSAVYLCASSSYPPPDEQYFGPGTRLTVT.

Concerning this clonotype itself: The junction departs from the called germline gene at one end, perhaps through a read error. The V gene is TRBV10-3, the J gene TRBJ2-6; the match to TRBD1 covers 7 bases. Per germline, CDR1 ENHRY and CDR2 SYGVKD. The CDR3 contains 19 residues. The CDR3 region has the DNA TGTGCCAGCAGTTACGGCCTAGGGGGCACCCGCTCTGGGGCCAACGTCCTGACTTTC. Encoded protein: CASSYGLGGTRSGANVLTF.

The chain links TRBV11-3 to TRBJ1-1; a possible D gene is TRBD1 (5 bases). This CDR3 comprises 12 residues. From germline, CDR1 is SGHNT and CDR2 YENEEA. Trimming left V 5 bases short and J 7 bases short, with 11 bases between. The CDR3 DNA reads TGTGCCAGCAGCCCCGAAGGGGTTGAAGCTTTCTTT. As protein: CASSPEGVEAFF. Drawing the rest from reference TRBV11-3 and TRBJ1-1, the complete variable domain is EAGVVQSPRYKIIEKKQPVAFWCNPISGHNTLYWYLQNLGQGPELLIRYENEEAVDDSQLPKDRFSAERLKGVDSTLKIQPAELGDSAVYLCASSPEGVEAFFGQGTRLTVV.

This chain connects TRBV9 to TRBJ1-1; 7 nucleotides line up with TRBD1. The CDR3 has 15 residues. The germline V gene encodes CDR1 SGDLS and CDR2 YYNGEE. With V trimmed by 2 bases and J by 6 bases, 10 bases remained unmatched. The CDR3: CASSVSQQGKAEAFF. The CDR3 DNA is TGTGCCAGCAGCGTCTCCCAACAGGGGAAGGCTGAAGCTTTCTTT.

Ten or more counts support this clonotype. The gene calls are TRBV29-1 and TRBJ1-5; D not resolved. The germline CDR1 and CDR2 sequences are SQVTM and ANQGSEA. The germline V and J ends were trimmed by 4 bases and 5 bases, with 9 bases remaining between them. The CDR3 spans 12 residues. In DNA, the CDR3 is TGCAGCGTTGGCTCCCCGGATCAGCCCCAGCATTTT. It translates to CSVGSPDQPQHF.

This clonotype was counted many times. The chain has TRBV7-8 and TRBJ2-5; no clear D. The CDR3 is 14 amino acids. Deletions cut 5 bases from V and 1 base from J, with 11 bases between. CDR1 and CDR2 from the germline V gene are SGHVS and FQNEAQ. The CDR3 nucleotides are TGTGCCAGCAGCGAAAACTCCCGCCAAGAGACCCAGTACTTC. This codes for CASSENSRQETQYF.

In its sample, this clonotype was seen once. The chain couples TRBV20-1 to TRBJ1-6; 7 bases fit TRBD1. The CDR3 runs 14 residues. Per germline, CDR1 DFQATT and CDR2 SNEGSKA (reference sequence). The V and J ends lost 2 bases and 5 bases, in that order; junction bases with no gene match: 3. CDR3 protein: CSARRGQNNSPLHF. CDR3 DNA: TGCAGTGCTAGAAGGGGGCAGAATAATTCACCCCTCCACTTT.

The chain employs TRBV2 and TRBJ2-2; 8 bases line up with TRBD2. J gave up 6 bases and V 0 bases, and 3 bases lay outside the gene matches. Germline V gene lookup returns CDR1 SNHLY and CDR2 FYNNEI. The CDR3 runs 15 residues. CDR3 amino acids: CASSEARGVSGELFF. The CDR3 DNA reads TGTGCCAGCAGTGAAGCGCGGGGGGTCTCCGGGGAGCTGTTTTTT.

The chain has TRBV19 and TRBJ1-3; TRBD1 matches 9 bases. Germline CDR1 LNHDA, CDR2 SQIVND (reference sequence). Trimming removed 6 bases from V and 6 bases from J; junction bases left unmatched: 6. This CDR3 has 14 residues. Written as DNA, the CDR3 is TGTGCCAGTAGGGACAGGGGCCAGGCAAACACCATATATTTT. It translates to CASRDRGQANTIYF.

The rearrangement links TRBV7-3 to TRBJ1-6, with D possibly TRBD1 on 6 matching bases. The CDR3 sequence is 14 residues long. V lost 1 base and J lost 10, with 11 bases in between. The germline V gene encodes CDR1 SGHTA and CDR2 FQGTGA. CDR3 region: CASSLRRGESPLHF. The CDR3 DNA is TGTGCCAGCAGCTTAAGAAGGGGGGAGTCACCCCTCCACTTT.

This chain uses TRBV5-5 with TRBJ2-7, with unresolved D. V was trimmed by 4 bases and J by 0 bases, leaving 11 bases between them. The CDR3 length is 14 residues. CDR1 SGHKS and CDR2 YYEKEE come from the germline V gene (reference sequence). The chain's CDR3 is CASSNTSYSYEQYF. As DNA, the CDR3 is TGTGCCAGCAGCAATACTTCATACTCCTACGAGCAGTACTTC.